The 13 T cell receptor beta chains presented below share a single source sample, sequenced in a study of CD8+ T cells in alopecia areata. cDNA reverse transcribed from extracted RNA served as the sequencing template. Only in-frame clones appear in the TCRdb table, and some are missing; sequencing was by immunoSEQ multiplex PCR. Of about 64,000 clones listed, 44% were seen once; the top ten hold 51%. Sequencing input: NKG2D-low CD8+ T cells sorted from blood. The receptor set was obtained from a human donor with alopecia areata.

The rearrangement uses TRBV7-2 and TRBJ1-1, with no clear D. V shed 5 bases and J shed 0 bases, with 7 bases lying between them. Looked up from germline, CDR1 is SGHTA and CDR2 is FQGNSA. The CDR3 contains 13 residues. CDR3 nucleotide sequence: TGTGCCAGCAGCCCGGTGGTGAACACTGAAGCTTTCTTT. This codes for CASSPVVNTEAFF.

The V gene is TRBV7-6, the J gene TRBJ2-7, with D uncertain. The CDR3 consists of 15 residues. The V and J ends lost 0 bases and 0 bases respectively, with 9 bases between them. CDR1 and CDR2 (germline): SGHVS, FNYEAQ. The CDR3 protein is CASSLAQDGSYEQYF. The CDR3 DNA reads TGTGCCAGCAGCTTAGCGCAGGACGGCTCCTACGAGCAGTACTTC.

This clone was detected a few times. This sequence joins TRBV5-1 and TRBJ2-4; D is perhaps TRBD1 (6 bases). Deletions cut 3 bases from V and 8 bases from J, with 15 bases between. CDR3 size: 14 residues. Germline V CDR1 and CDR2: SGHRS, YFSETQ. The CDR3, as DNA: TGCGCCAGCAGCTGGGCCACAGGGTTGGACATTCAGTACTTC. It encodes CASSWATGLDIQYF.

The table lists this clone with a few counts. The rearrangement uses TRBV5-4 and TRBJ2-1, with D perhaps TRBD2 (6 bases). Germline V gene lookup returns CDR1 SGHNT and CDR2 YYREEE (reference sequence). The CDR3 consists of 14 residues. Trimming removed 0 bases from V and 9 bases from J, with 13 bases in between. The CDR3 sequence is CASSLEAGSFEQFF. As DNA, the CDR3 is TGTGCCAGCAGCTTGGAGGCGGGAAGTTTTGAGCAGTTCTTC.

This clone was seen more than once but under ten times. The gene calls are TRBV27 and TRBJ2-6; D may be TRBD2 (7 bases). V was cut by 2 bases and J by 1 base, with 12 bases left in between. Germline V gene lookup returns CDR1 MNHEY and CDR2 SMNVEV (reference sequence). The CDR3 has 17 amino acids. The CDR3 DNA sequence: TGTGCCAGCAGTTTACTGGGGGGGCGGTCTGGGGCCAACGTCCTGACTTTC. Its translation is CASSLLGGRSGANVLTF.

A few counts support this clone. This sample also contains other DNA sequences that code for the same CDR3. The V and J genes are TRBV5-1 and TRBJ2-7; a possible D gene is TRBD1 (5 bases). This CDR3 has 13 amino acids. The V and J ends lost 0 bases and 1 base respectively, with 5 bases between them. The germline CDR1 and CDR2 sequences are SGHRS and YFSETQ. CDR3 region: CASSLGQSYEQYF. The CDR3 DNA reads as TGCGCCAGCAGCTTGGGACAGTCCTACGAGCAGTACTTC.

The chain employs TRBV29-1 and TRBJ1-5; 8 nucleotides agree with TRBD1. Germline CDR1 SQVTM, CDR2 ANQGSEA. With 4 bases clipped from V and 1 base from J, the junction kept 3 bases outside the gene matches. The CDR3 loop spans 14 amino acids. This CDR3 is CSVVTGGSNQPQHF. CDR3 nucleotides: TGCAGCGTTGTAACAGGGGGAAGCAATCAGCCCCAGCATTTT.

This chain's CDR3 is CASSDTDGYYGYTF. The CDR3 DNA reads as TGTGCCAGTAGTGACACCGACGGTTACTATGGCTACACCTTC. The genes are TRBV19 and TRBJ1-2, with D uncertain. Germline loops: CDR1 LNHDA, CDR2 SQIVND (reference sequence). V shed 5 bases and J shed 3 bases, with 13 bases lying between them. The CDR3 has 14 residues.

The table lists this clone with a few counts. The chain has TRBV7-8 and TRBJ2-4, with D maybe TRBD1 (6 bases). The V and J ends lost 5 bases and 2 bases respectively, with 16 bases between them. Germline loops: CDR1 SGHVS, CDR2 FQNEAQ. The CDR3 sequence is 16 residues long. DNA for the CDR3: TGTGCCAGCAGCCTCACAGGGAGCGCATCCAAAAACATTCAGTACTTC. Residues: CASSLTGSASKNIQYF.

The chain has TRBV6-6 and TRBJ2-4; D is perhaps TRBD2 (6 bases). Germline V CDR1 and CDR2: MNHNY, SVGAGI (reference sequence). The CDR3 length is 16 residues. V was pared by 0 bases and J by 0 bases, with 9 bases between. In DNA form, the CDR3 reads TGTGCCAGCAGTTACTCGGAGGGGACAGCCAAAAACATTCAGTACTTC. The encoded protein is CASSYSEGTAKNIQYF.

This clone came up a few times. V gene TRBV13 combines with J gene TRBJ2-3, with 12 positions matching TRBD1. Germline loops: CDR1 PRHDT, CDR2 FYEKMQ (reference sequence). The CDR3 extends over 13 amino acids. V was pared by 8 bases and J by 4 bases, with 1 base of the junction left unmatched. CDR3 sequence (DNA): TGTGCCAGCGGGGACAGGGGGCCAGATACGCAGTATTTT. Translation gives CASGDRGPDTQYF.

This clone has just one count. The genes are TRBV27 and TRBJ2-2; perhaps TRBD2 as D (5 bases). Germline CDR1 MNHEY, CDR2 SMNVEV (reference sequence). V lost 4 bases and J 7 bases, leaving 19 bases between the germline ends. CDR3 length: 16 amino acids. The CDR3 region is CASSSPPQLVGGELFF. In nucleotides, the CDR3 is TGTGCCAGCAGTTCCCCACCTCAACTAGTTGGCGGGGAGCTGTTTTTT.

This clone was recorded a few times. This chain joins TRBV23-1 and TRBJ2-7, with D hard to call. TRBV23-1 has ORF status, its function being uncertain. The CDR3 has 13 residues. The germline V and J ends were trimmed by 4 bases and 7 bases, with 14 bases remaining between them. Here the CDR3 DNA reads TGCGCCAGCAGTCGGGTAGGGATGGGAGAGCAGTACTTC. This sequence encodes CASSRVGMGEQYF.